This TCR beta chain was recorded in a study of cytotoxic CD8 clonotypes in ibrutinib-treated CLL. Overall study: Overall, 25 or so responses were partial and 2 complete; following median roughly 70 months, around 15 patients stayed remitted and around twelve progressed.

Regarding the study as a whole: Clonality, elevated at ibrutinib response, dropped back toward baseline at progression. Lymph node repertoires were not studied, and sampling times were unmatched.

Genomic DNA in an amount of around 2 micrograms was extracted from cryopreserved PBMCs and used for the preparation of TCR beta libraries. TCRdb's copy holds only in-frame clones and misses some; the assay was immunoSEQ multiplex PCR. The table records fewer than 300,000 clones, more than 70% of them present only once. Notes on this clone: No antigen is known for it.

Sequencing used PBMCs, obtained at disease progression, from a patient treated with ibrutinib. This sequence originates from a human donor with chronic lymphocytic leukemia.

Here the CDR3 reads CASSAGLAGEDTQYF. CDR3 DNA sequence: TGTGCCAGCTCAGCCGGACTAGCGGGGGAAGATACGCAGTATTTT. This chain connects TRBV18 to TRBJ2-3; 13 bases fit TRBD2. This CDR3 has 15 amino acids. The germline CDR1 and CDR2 sequences are KGHSH and LQKENI. V was pared by 5 bases and J by 5 bases, with 4 bases of the junction left unmatched.